The TCR beta chain described here comes from a study of blood T cells in healthy people across ages. General study results and limits: Greater diversity and more naive CD4+ cells were seen in long-lived donors than in aged donors.

Together with a sample-barcoded 5' primer, a J-beta primer mix was included in a second PCR lasting about 6 to 11 cycles. Tagging of each cDNA molecule was performed by a template-switch adaptor with 12 random nucleotides. TCRdb re-derived calls from the 5' RACE reads in MiXCR, one entry per CDR3 protein. The sample yields some 900,000 distinct CDR3 sequences, around 49% seen once. A minimum of 7 million PBMCs was isolated per sample. A note on this clonotype: As yet, its antigen is unknown.

The TCR was taken from a man aged 30 to 39 in good health. Source material: blood.

The CDR3 loop is CSARDWRQPQGSLFF. The CDR3 DNA reads TGCAGTGCTAGAGATTGGCGGCAGCCTCAGGGTAGTCTGTTTTTT. The chain carries TRBV20-1 and TRBJ1-4; a weak D match, TRBD1 (5 bases). The CDR3 contains 15 residues. Per germline, CDR1 DFQATT and CDR2 SNEGSKA (reference sequence). The V end lost 0 bases, the J end lost 14 bases, and 22 bases lay between the germline ends.